The text below deals with one TCR beta chain. Symptom resolution, clearance, or two negative PCRs marked the recovered donors of Cohort 3. These data come from a study of blood T cell repertoires in COVID-19. This CDR3 contains 14 residues. Trimming took 4 bases from V and 5 from J; bases not matched to a gene: 4. The V gene's germline CDR1 is SGHAT and CDR2 FQNNGV. Clones were read by immunoSEQ multiplex PCR, and TCRdb kept only the in-frame ones, dropping some. The sample lists about 160,000 clones; around four fifths were seen once. This receptor was taken from a woman aged 45 to 65 who had recovered from COVID-19. Sequencing was done on a sample of PBMCs or T cells enriched from blood (not recorded which). V usage is TRBV11-2 and J usage is TRBJ1-4, with 7 bases that match TRBD1. The CDR3 coding sequence is TGTGCCAGCAGCTCGGGACAGACAAATGAAAAACTGTTTTTT. It encodes CASSSGQTNEKLFF.